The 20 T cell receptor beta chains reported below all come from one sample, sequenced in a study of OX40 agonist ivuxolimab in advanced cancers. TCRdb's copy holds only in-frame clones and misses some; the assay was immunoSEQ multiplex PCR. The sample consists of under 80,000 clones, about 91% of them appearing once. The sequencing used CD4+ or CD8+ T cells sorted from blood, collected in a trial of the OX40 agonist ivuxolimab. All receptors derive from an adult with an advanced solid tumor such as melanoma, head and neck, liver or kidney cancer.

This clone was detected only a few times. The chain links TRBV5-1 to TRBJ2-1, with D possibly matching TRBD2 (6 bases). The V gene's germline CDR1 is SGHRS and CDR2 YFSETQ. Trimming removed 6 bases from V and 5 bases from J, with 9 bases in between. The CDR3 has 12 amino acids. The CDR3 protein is CASNIADNEQFF. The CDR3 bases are TGCGCCAGCAATATAGCGGACAATGAGCAGTTCTTC.

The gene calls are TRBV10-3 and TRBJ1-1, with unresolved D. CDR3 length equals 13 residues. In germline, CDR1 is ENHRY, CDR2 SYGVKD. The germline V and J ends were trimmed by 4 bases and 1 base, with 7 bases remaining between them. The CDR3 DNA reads TGTGCCATCAGTGGCCCAGGGAACACTGAAGCTTTCTTT. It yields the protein CAISGPGNTEAFF.

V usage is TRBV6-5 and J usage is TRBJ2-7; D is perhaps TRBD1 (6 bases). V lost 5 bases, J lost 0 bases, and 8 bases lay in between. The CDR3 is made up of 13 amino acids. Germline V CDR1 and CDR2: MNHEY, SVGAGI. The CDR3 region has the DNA TGTGCCAGCAGTGAAGGGGGCTCCTACGAGCAGTACTTC. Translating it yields CASSEGGSYEQYF.

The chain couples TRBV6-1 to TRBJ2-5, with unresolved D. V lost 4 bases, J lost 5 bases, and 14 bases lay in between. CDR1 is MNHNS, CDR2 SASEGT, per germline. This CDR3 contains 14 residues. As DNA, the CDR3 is TGTGCCAGCAGTGGCGTGGGCGCTAGGGAGACCCAGTACTTC. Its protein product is CASSGVGARETQYF.

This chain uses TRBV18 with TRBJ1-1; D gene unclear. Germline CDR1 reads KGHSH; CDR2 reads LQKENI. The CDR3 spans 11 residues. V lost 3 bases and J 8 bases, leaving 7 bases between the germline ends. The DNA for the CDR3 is TGTGCCAGCTCACCTGATGGGGAAGCTTTCTTT. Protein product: CASSPDGEAFF. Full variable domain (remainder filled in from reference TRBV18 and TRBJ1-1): NAGVMQNPRHLVRRRGQEARLRCSPMKGHSHVYWYRQLPEEGLKFMVYLQKENIIDESGMPKERFSAEFPKEGPSILRIQQVVRGDSAAYFCASSPDGEAFFGQGTRLTVV.

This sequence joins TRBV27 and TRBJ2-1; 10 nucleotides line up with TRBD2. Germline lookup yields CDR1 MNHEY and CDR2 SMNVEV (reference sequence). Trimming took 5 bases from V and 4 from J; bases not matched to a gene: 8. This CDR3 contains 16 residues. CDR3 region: CASSIIAGGPYNEQFF. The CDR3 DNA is TGTGCCAGCAGTATCATAGCGGGAGGTCCTTACAATGAGCAGTTCTTC.

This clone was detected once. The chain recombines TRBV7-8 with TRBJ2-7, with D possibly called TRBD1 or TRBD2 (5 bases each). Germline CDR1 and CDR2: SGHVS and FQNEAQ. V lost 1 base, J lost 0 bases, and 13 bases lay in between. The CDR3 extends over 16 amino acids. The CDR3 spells CASSLEWDADSYEQYF. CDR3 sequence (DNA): TGTGCCAGCAGCTTAGAATGGGACGCCGACTCCTACGAGCAGTACTTC. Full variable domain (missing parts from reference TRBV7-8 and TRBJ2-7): GAGVSQSPRYKVAKRGQDVALRCDPISGHVSLFWYQQALGQGPEFLTYFQNEAQLDKSGLPSDRFFAERPEGSVSTLKIQRTQQEDSAVYLCASSLEWDADSYEQYFGPGTRLTVT.

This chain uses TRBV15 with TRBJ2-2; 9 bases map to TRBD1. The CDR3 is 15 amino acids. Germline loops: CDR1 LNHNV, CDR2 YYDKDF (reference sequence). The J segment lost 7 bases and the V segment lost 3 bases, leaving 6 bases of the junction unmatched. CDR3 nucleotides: TGTGCCACCAGCAGGGGACAGGGTGCAAACGGGGAGCTGTTTTTT. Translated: CATSRGQGANGELFF.

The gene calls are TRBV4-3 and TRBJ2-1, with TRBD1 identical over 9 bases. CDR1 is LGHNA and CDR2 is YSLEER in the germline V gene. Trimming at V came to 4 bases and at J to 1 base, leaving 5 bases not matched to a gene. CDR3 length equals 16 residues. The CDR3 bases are TGCGCCAGCAGCCCAACCGGGACAGGGTCCTACAATGAGCAGTTCTTC. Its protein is CASSPTGTGSYNEQFF.

CDR3 bases: TGCGCCAGCAGCTTGGCCGGGGGGAATGAGCAGTTCTTC. It codes for CASSLAGGNEQFF. The chain employs TRBV5-1 and TRBJ2-1; 7 positions match TRBD2. This CDR3 is built from 13 residues. Germline CDR1 and CDR2: SGHRS and YFSETQ. J was trimmed by 7 bases and V by 0 bases; bases with no gene match: 1.

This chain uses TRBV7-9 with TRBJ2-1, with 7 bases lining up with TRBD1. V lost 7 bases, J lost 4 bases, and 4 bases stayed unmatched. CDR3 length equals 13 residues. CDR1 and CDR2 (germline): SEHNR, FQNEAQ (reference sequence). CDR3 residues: CASTGQVYNEQFF. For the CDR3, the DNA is TGTGCCAGCACCGGACAGGTATACAATGAGCAGTTCTTC.

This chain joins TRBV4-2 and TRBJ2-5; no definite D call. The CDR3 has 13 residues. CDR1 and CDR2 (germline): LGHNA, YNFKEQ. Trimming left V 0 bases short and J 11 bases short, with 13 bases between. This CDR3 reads CASSQDPSVEQYF. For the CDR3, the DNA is TGTGCCAGCAGCCAAGATCCGTCCGTGGAGCAGTACTTC.

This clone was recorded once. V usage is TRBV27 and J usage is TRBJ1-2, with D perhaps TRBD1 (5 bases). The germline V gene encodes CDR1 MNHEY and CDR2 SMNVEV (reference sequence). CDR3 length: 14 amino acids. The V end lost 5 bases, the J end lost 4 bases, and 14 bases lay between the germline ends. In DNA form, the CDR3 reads TGTGCCAGCAGTCTCAGTGGGGGAACCTATGGCTACACCTTC. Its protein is CASSLSGGTYGYTF.

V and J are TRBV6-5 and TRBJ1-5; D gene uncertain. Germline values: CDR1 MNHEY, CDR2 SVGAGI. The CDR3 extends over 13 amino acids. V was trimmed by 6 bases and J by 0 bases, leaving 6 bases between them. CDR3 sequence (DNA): TGTGCCAGCAGCACGGATAGCAATCAGCCCCAGCATTTT. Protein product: CASSTDSNQPQHF.

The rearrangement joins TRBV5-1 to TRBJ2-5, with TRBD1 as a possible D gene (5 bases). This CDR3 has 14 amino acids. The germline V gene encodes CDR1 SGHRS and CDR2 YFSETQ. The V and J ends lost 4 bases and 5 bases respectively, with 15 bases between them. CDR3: CASSMRQPKETQYF. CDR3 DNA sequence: TGCGCCAGCAGCATGCGACAGCCCAAGGAGACCCAGTACTTC.

CDR3 sequence: CASSPLGSSYEQYF. In DNA, the CDR3 is TGTGCCAGCTCACCATTAGGCAGCTCCTACGAGCAGTACTTC. V gene TRBV18 combines with J gene TRBJ2-7; D is unclear. Germline CDR1 and CDR2: KGHSH and LQKENI. The germline V and J ends were trimmed by 2 bases and 0 bases, with 8 bases remaining between them. The CDR3 is 14 residues long. Full variable domain (missing parts from reference TRBV18 and TRBJ2-7): NAGVMQNPRHLVRRRGQEARLRCSPMKGHSHVYWYRQLPEEGLKFMVYLQKENIIDESGMPKERFSAEFPKEGPSILRIQQVVRGDSAAYFCASSPLGSSYEQYFGPGTRLTVT.

The CDR3 sequence: CASSPELAGVTLPYEQYF. The CDR3 DNA is TGTGCCAGCAGCCCGGAACTAGCGGGCGTTACTCTGCCCTACGAGCAGTACTTC. The V gene is TRBV7-8, the J gene TRBJ2-7, with TRBD2 identical over 9 bases. CDR3 length: 18 residues. Germline CDR1 is SGHVS and CDR2 is FQNEAQ. J lost 2 bases, V lost 5 bases, and 16 bases had no gene match. Together with reference TRBV7-8 and TRBJ2-7, the CDR3 gives the full variable domain: GAGVSQSPRYKVAKRGQDVALRCDPISGHVSLFWYQQALGQGPEFLTYFQNEAQLDKSGLPSDRFFAERPEGSVSTLKIQRTQQEDSAVYLCASSPELAGVTLPYEQYFGPGTRLTVT.

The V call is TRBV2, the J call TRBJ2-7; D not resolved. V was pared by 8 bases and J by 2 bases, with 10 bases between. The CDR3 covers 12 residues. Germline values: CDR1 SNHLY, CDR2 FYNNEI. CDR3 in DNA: TGTGCCAGCGAAGGGAACGCCTACGAGCAGTACTTC. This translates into CASEGNAYEQYF.

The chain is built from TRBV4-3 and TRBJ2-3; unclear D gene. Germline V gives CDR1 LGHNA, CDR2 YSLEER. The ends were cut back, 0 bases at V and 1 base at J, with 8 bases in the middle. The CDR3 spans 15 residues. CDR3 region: CASSQDERGTDTQYF. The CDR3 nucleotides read TGCGCCAGCAGCCAAGATGAAAGGGGCACAGATACGCAGTATTTT.

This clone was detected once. CDR3 loop: CASSPGTSNYGYTF. CDR3 sequence (DNA): TGTGCCAGCAGCCCCGGGACCTCTAACTATGGCTACACCTTC. The chain links TRBV7-6 to TRBJ1-2; the D gene is possibly TRBD1 (5 bases). Trimming took 5 bases from V and 0 from J, leaving 10 bases between them. Germline V gene lookup returns CDR1 SGHVS and CDR2 FNYEAQ. This CDR3 contains 14 residues.